The present TCR beta chain was sequenced within a study of cytomegalovirus exposure and HLA in healthy donors. Study details: The 95 to 150 validation repertoires used the same platform as the approximately 700 first-cohort repertoires, a later analysis reported.

Data came from immunoSEQ multiplex PCR; TCRdb stores just in-frame clones and leaves some out. This sample has some 100,000 clones, with about nine tenths found just once. The CDR3 contains 16 residues. V was pared by 4 bases and J by 1 base, with 14 bases between. Germline lookup yields CDR1 MNHNS and CDR2 SASEGT. V is TRBV6-1 and J is TRBJ2-1; a weak D match, TRBD1 (6 bases). The source is a man younger than 35 in good health and CMV-seropositive. The sequenced sample consisted of PBMCs. The CDR3 here is CASSASRGGSYNEQFF. CDR3 nucleotides: TGTGCCAGCAGTGCCAGCAGGGGTGGGTCCTACAATGAGCAGTTCTTC.